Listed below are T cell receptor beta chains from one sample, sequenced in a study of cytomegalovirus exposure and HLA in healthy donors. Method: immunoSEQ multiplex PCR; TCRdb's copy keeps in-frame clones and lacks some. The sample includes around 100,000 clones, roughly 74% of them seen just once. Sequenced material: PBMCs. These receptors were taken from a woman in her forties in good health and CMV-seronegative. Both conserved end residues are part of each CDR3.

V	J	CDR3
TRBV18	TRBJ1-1	CASSPVGQENTEAFF
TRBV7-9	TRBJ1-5	CASSVDRGNQPQHF
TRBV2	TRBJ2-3	CASRQDRSTDTQYF
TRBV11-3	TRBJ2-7	CASSLAPTGEQYF
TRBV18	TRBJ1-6	CASSSGQGYDSPLHF
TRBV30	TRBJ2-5	CAWGKYGSRETQYF
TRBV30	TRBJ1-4	CAWKRSLNEKLFF
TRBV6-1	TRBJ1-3	CASSESASRGGGNTIYF
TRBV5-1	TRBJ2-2	CASSLQGQGFTGELFF
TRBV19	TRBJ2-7	CASSHRGQGAYEQYF
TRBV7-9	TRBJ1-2	CASSPVPGQGWGYGYTF
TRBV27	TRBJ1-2	CASSHDRGRGYTF
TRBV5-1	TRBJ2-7	CASSFGRGAYEQYF
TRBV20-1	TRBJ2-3	CSAPRSGAWYF
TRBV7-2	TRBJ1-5	CASSYVGTGGQPQHF
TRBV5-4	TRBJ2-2	CASSSVRLNTGELFF